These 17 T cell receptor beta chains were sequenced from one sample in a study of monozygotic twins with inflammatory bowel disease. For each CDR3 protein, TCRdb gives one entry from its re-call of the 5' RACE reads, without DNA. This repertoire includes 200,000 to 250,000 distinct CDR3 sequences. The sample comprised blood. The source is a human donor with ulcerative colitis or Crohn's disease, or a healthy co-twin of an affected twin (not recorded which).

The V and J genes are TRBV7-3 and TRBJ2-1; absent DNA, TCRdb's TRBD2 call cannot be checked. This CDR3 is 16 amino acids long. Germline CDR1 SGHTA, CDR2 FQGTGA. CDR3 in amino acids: CASSPSGMAGMNEQFF.

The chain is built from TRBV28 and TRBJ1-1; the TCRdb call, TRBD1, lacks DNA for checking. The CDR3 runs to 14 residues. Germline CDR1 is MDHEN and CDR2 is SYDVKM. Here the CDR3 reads CASSFRGWNTEAFF.

The CDR3: CASSQDQRGGGTDTQYF. V gene TRBV3-1 combines with J gene TRBJ2-3; TCRdb gives TRBD2 as the D gene, but with no DNA this cannot be confirmed. The length of the CDR3 is 17 residues. The germline CDR1 and CDR2 sequences are LGHDT and YNNKEL (reference sequence).

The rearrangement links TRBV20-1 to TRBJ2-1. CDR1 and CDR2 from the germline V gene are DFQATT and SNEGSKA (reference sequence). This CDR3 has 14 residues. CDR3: CSARDLATVGEQFF.

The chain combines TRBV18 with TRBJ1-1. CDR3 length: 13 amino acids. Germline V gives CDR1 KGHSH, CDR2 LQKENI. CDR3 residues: CASSPPGTTEAFF.

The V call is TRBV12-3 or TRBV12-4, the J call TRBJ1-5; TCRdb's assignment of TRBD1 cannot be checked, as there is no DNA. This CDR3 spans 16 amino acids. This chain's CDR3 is CASSPRQGISNQPQHF.

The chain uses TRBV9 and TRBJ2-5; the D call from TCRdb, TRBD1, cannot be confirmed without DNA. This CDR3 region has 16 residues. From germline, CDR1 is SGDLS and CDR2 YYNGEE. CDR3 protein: CASSAHSTGSQETQYF. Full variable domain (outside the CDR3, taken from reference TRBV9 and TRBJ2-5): DSGVTQTPKHLITATGQRVTLRCSPRSGDLSVYWYQQSLDQGLQFLIQYYNGEERAKGNILERFSAQQFPDLHSELNLSSLELGDSALYFCASSAHSTGSQETQYFGPGTRLLVL.

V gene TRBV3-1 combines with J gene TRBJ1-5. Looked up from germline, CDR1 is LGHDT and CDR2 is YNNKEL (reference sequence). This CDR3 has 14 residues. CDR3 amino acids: CASSQGWVGQPQHF.

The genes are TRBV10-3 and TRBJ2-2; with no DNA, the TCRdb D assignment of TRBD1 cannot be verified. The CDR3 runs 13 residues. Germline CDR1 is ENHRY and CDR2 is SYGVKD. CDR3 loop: CAISTGDTGELFF.

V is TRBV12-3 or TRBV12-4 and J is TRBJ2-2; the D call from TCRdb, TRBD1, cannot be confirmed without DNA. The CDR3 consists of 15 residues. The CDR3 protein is CASSALGTGTGELFF.

CDR3 sequence: CASSRDNTQETQYF. This chain links TRBV2 with TRBJ2-5; lacking DNA, the TRBD1 call made by TCRdb goes unchecked. Germline values: CDR1 SNHLY, CDR2 FYNNEI. The CDR3 is made up of 14 amino acids.

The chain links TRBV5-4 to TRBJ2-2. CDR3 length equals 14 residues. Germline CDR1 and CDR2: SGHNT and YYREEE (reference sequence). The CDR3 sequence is CASSLEGGVGELFF.

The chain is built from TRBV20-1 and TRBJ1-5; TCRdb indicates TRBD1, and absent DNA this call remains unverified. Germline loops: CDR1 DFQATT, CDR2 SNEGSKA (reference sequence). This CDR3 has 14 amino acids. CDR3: CSARAGTSNQPQHF.

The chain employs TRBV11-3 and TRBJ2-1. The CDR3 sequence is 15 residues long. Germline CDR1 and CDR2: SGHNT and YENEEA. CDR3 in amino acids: CASSLDRGLYNEQFF.

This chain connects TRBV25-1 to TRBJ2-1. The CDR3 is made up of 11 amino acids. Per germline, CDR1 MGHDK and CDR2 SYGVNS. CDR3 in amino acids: CAGSEVGEQFF.

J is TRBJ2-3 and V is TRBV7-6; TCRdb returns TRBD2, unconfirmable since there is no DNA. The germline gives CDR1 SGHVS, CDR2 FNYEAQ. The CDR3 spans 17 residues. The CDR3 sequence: CASSLARAGGSTDTQYF.

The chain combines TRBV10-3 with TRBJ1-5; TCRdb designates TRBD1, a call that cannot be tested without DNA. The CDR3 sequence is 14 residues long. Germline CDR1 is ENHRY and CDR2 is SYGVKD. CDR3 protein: CAISGGTGEQPQHF.